These T cell receptor beta chains were read from a single sample in a study of blood T cell repertoires in COVID-19. The method was immunoSEQ multiplex PCR; TCRdb's version includes in-frame clones alone and lacks a portion of them. The sample lists some 300,000 clones; nearly 90% were seen once. Sequencing used PBMCs or T cells enriched from blood (not recorded which). The receptors here all came from a woman in her fifties or sixties who had been exposed to COVID-19. Each CDR3 is given without its conserved first and last residue.

J: TRBJ1-1
V: TRBV10-1
CDR3: AKHPQGIEAF

J: TRBJ2-7
V: TRBV19
CDR3: ASSFRETGGIYEQY

J: TRBJ1-5
V: TRBV5-1
CDR3: ASSLGPGGQSNQPQH

J: TRBJ2-7
V: TRBV2
CDR3: ASSATTIYEQY

J: TRBJ1-6
V: TRBV5-4
CDR3: ASRPHGQGNSPLH

J: TRBJ1-1
V: TRBV6-5
CDR3: ASSPGLSAEAF

J: TRBJ1-3
V: TRBV18
CDR3: ASSPPTGQDSGNTIY

J: TRBJ1-6
V: TRBV3-1/TRBV3-2
CDR3: ASSQGQFNSPLH

J: TRBJ1-1
V: TRBV5-5
CDR3: ASSLDRATEAF

J: TRBJ2-3
V: TRBV10-3
CDR3: AISESSGGAYTQY

J: TRBJ2-7
V: TRBV6-2/TRBV6-3
CDR3: ASSKPGTLKYEQY

J: TRBJ2-3
V: TRBV9
CDR3: ASSAPGGPFKDTQY

J: TRBJ2-1
V: TRBV5-1
CDR3: ASSLRGQKISYNEQF

J: TRBJ1-2
V: TRBV9
CDR3: ASSVVGRGNYGYT

J: TRBJ1-6
V: TRBV2
CDR3: ASSVGLPYSPLH

J: TRBJ1-1
V: TRBV28
CDR3: ASSAEGNTEAF

J: TRBJ2-3
V: TRBV24-1
CDR3: ATSDFLDTQY

J: TRBJ2-2
V: TRBV3-1/TRBV3-2
CDR3: ASSQVTTGGGTGELF

J: TRBJ1-4
V: TRBV5-4
CDR3: ASSFMPGGASNEKLF

J: TRBJ1-2
V: TRBV28
CDR3: ASSLQAGGYT

J: TRBJ1-1
V: TRBV15
CDR3: ATRLTGRNTEAF

J: TRBJ1-1
V: TRBV6-5
CDR3: ASKRRTEAF

J: TRBJ1-6
V: TRBV7-8
CDR3: ASSLAQEGSSYNSPLH

J: TRBJ2-1
V: TRBV7-9
CDR3: ASSSGLAGGVNEQF

J: TRBJ1-3
V: TRBV7-9
CDR3: ASSRNTGGSGNTIY

J: TRBJ1-6
V: TRBV28
CDR3: ASSLYSASSYNSPLH

J: TRBJ1-6
V: TRBV7-2
CDR3: ASSTETGYSPLH

J: TRBJ2-7
V: TRBV6-2/TRBV6-3
CDR3: ASSYGGFSRGEKY

J: TRBJ1-6
V: TRBV6-1
CDR3: ASSAGQGLRNSPLH